Each of the 25 T cell receptor beta chains below was sequenced from the same sample in a study of T cells after yellow fever vaccination. TCRdb re-derived calls from the 5' RACE reads in MiXCR, one entry per CDR3 protein. The sample carries hundreds of thousands of distinct CDR3 sequences, less than 15% recorded once. Sample: PBMCs, taken on the day of the yellow fever booster vaccination. All receptors derive from a man in his thirties or forties who received the YFV17D yellow fever vaccine.

This clonotype was counted between two and nine times. The genes are TRBV20-1 and TRBJ2-7, with D perhaps TRBD1 or TRBD2 (5 bases each). Germline loops: CDR1 DFQATT, CDR2 SNEGSKA (reference sequence). There are 14 residues in the CDR3. V lost 7 bases and J lost 3, with 19 bases in between. The CDR3: CSGRGRETIYEQYF. The CDR3 DNA reads TGCAGTGGACGGGGCAGGGAGACTATCTACGAGCAGTACTTC.

This clonotype was seen a few times. The rearrangement uses TRBV9 and TRBJ1-2; D remains ambiguous. CDR3 length equals 14 residues. Trimming took 0 bases from V and 2 from J, leaving 8 bases between them. In germline, CDR1 is SGDLS, CDR2 YYNGEE. CDR3 sequence reads: CASSVDEKNYGYTF. In nucleotides, the CDR3 is TGTGCCAGCAGCGTAGATGAAAAGAACTATGGCTACACCTTC.

The chain's CDR3 is CASSLPREYSGETQYF. CDR3 coding DNA: TGTGCCAGCAGTTTACCGCGGGAGTATTCGGGTGAGACCCAGTACTTC. The chain is built from TRBV28 and TRBJ2-5, with 7 bases matching TRBD2. Trimming cost V 2 bases and J 5 bases; bases outside gene matches: 11. CDR1 is MDHEN and CDR2 is SYDVKM in the germline V gene. There are 16 residues in the CDR3.

This clonotype showed up just a few times. The chain links TRBV4-3 to TRBJ2-1; 7 bases map to TRBD1. CDR1 LGHNA and CDR2 YSLEER come from the germline V gene. The V gene end was trimmed by 0 bases and the J gene end by 1 base; junction bases not matched to a gene: 12. This CDR3 comprises 19 residues. The CDR3, as DNA: TGCGCCAGCAGCCAAGAGCGTACCCGGGCAGGGGGTTCCTACAATGAGCAGTTCTTC. Amino acids: CASSQERTRAGGSYNEQFF.

The chain joins TRBV7-9 to TRBJ2-7; 8 positions match TRBD1. Germline values: CDR1 SEHNR, CDR2 FQNEAQ (reference sequence). Germline trimming cut 4 bases from V and 6 bases from J; bases unmatched to any gene: 14. The CDR3 is 16 residues long. The CDR3 sequence is CASSSPGGGGSGEQYF. CDR3 nucleotide sequence: TGTGCCAGCAGCTCTCCAGGGGGCGGAGGGTCGGGCGAGCAGTACTTC.

V usage is TRBV7-2 and J usage is TRBJ2-7; no clear D gene. From germline, CDR1 is SGHTA and CDR2 FQGNSA. V was trimmed by 6 bases and J by 3 bases, leaving 15 bases between them. This CDR3 has 14 residues. This chain's CDR3 is CASSRPATHYEQYF. In DNA form, the CDR3 reads TGTGCCAGCAGTAGGCCGGCCACTCACTACGAGCAGTACTTC.

This clonotype came up a few times. The V call is TRBV12-3 or TRBV12-4, the J call TRBJ1-1; D is uncertain. V lost 1 base and J lost 4, with 7 bases in between. The CDR3 has 13 amino acids. CDR3 coding DNA: TGTGCCAGCAGTTTAGGATTGCGCACTGAAGCTTTCTTT. This sequence encodes CASSLGLRTEAFF.

V is TRBV5-1 and J is TRBJ2-7, with 8 bases that match TRBD1. CDR1 and CDR2 from the germline V gene are SGHRS and YFSETQ. V shed 0 bases, J shed 6 bases, and the junction held 8 bases outside the gene matches. The CDR3 is 15 amino acids. The CDR3 DNA reads as TGCGCCAGCAGCTTGGAGGGCAGGGGGCTCATCGAGCAGTACTTC. Translating gives CASSLEGRGLIEQYF.

This clonotype was detected only a few times. This rearrangement joins TRBV6-5 to TRBJ2-4; D call uncertain. Trimming removed 4 bases at V and 5 bases at J, with 6 bases between. CDR1 and CDR2 (germline): MNHEY, SVGAGI. The CDR3 is 12 amino acids. Here the CDR3 DNA reads TGTGCCAGCAGTTCCGGACAAAACATTCAGTACTTC. Protein sequence: CASSSGQNIQYF.

The gene calls are TRBV20-1 and TRBJ1-6; TRBD1 matches 12 bases. Trimming removed 0 bases from V and 5 bases from J; junction bases left unmatched: 5. The CDR3 contains 17 residues. Germline V gene data show CDR1 as DFQATT and CDR2 as SNEGSKA (reference sequence). This CDR3 reads CSAREVGQGANNSPLHF. The DNA of the CDR3 is TGCAGTGCTAGAGAGGTGGGACAGGGGGCGAATAATTCACCCCTCCACTTT.

This clonotype was observed many times. The genes are TRBV20-1 and TRBJ2-3; no clear D. Per the germline V gene, CDR1 is DFQATT and CDR2 is SNEGSKA (reference sequence). The CDR3 has 15 amino acids. V lost 2 bases and J lost 5, with 17 bases in between. CDR3: CSARPTAPWGDTQYF. The CDR3 DNA follows: TGCAGTGCTAGACCCACAGCGCCCTGGGGAGATACGCAGTATTTT.

The chain recombines TRBV10-3 with TRBJ2-7, with D possibly TRBD2 on 5 matching bases. Germline V CDR1 and CDR2: ENHRY, SYGVKD. V dropped 2 bases and J dropped 4 bases, with 15 bases sitting between them. The CDR3 consists of 15 residues. In DNA, the CDR3 is TGTGCCATCAGTGAGGACTACCAATCGGGGTACGAGCAGTACTTC. As protein: CAISEDYQSGYEQYF.

This sequence joins TRBV14 and TRBJ2-7; D is possibly TRBD1 or TRBD2 (6 bases each). Germline V gives CDR1 SGHDN, CDR2 FVKESK. V was cut by 3 bases and J by 1 base, with 13 bases left in between. The CDR3 covers 15 residues. CDR3 loop: CASSHLGGKSYEQYF. In DNA, the CDR3 is TGTGCCAGCAGCCACTTAGGGGGGAAATCCTACGAGCAGTACTTC.

Comments on this clonotype: This may come from a read error, since a much larger clone is one base off. The rearrangement joins TRBV7-6 to TRBJ2-1; TRBD2 matches at 7 bases. With V trimmed by 1 base and J by 10 bases, 4 bases remained unmatched. The CDR3 is 13 amino acids. The V gene's germline CDR1 is SGHVS and CDR2 FNYEAQ. CDR3: CASSLGIAGEQFF. CDR3 nucleotide sequence: TGTGCCAGCAGCTTAGGAATAGCGGGCGAGCAGTTCTTC.

CDR3: CASSSYRGSEQYF. In nucleotides, the CDR3 is TGTGCCAGTAGTTCCTACAGGGGGAGCGAGCAGTACTTC. The chain couples TRBV19 to TRBJ2-7, with 8 bases aligning to TRBD1. Germline-derived CDR1 and CDR2 are LNHDA and SQIVND (reference sequence). The V and J ends lost 5 bases and 6 bases, in that order; junction bases with no gene match: 6. The CDR3 runs to 13 residues. The whole variable domain, filled in from reference TRBV19 and TRBJ2-7, reads DGGITQSPKYLFRKEGQNVTLSCEQNLNHDAMYWYRQDPGQGLRLIYYSQIVNDFQKGDIAEGYSVSREKKESFPLTVTSAQKNPTAFYLCASSSYRGSEQYFGPGTRLTVT.

This clonotype was detected only a few times. The genes are TRBV29-1 and TRBJ2-3; 11 bases match TRBD2. Germline V lookup: CDR1 SQVTM, CDR2 ANQGSEA. The CDR3 contains 17 residues. Germline trimming cut 0 bases from V and 4 bases from J; bases unmatched to any gene: 9. CDR3 loop: CSVEDEELAGVADTQYF. In nucleotides, the CDR3 is TGCAGCGTTGAAGATGAGGAACTAGCGGGAGTGGCAGATACGCAGTATTTT.

This clonotype was picked up a small number of times. The chain combines TRBV7-2 with TRBJ2-7; D is undetermined. Germline values: CDR1 SGHTA, CDR2 FQGNSA. V was pared by 5 bases and J by 9 bases, with 17 bases between. CDR3 size: 13 residues. The CDR3 coding sequence is TGTGCCAGCAGCCCCCCCGAAACTTTTGCGCAGTACTTC. This encodes CASSPPETFAQYF.

This clonotype came up a few times. The chain links TRBV7-2 to TRBJ2-1; 7 positions match TRBD2. The CDR3 totals 15 residues. Germline V gives CDR1 SGHTA, CDR2 FQGNSA. The junction had 4 bases not matched to a gene; V was cut back by 4 bases and J by 1 base. The CDR3 bases are TGTGCCAGCAGCTCAACTAGCGAATCCTACAATGAGCAGTTCTTC. This translates into CASSSTSESYNEQFF.

This rearrangement joins TRBV21-1 to TRBJ2-7; the D segment call TRBD1 is taken from the table without a DNA check. TRBV21-1 counts as a pseudogene. The CDR3 covers 12 residues. DNA of the CDR3: TGTGCCAGCAGGTGGGACGGATACGAGCAGTACTTC. Encoded protein: CASRWDGYEQYF.

The chain joins TRBV6-2 or TRBV6-3 to TRBJ2-6; no reliable D call. Trimming left V 5 bases short and J 4 bases short, with 12 bases between. Germline V lookup: CDR1 MNHEY, CDR2 SVGEGT. The CDR3 extends over 15 amino acids. The CDR3 DNA sequence: TGTGCCAGCAGTCCCGAGTGGGTGGGGGCCAACGTCCTGACTTTC. Translated: CASSPEWVGANVLTF.

The rearrangement links TRBV12-5 to TRBJ2-5; TRBD2 matches at 9 bases. V shed 0 bases, J shed 2 bases, and the junction held 4 bases outside the gene matches. From germline, CDR1 is LGHNT and CDR2 FRNRAP. CDR3 size: 16 residues. This chain's CDR3 is CASGLVSSGGQETQYF. The CDR3 nucleotides read TGTGCTAGTGGTTTGGTTAGTAGCGGGGGACAAGAGACCCAGTACTTC.

This clonotype was seen more than once but under ten times. V is TRBV20-1 and J is TRBJ2-5, with 8 bases lining up with TRBD1. Per germline, CDR1 DFQATT and CDR2 SNEGSKA (reference sequence). The CDR3 is made up of 13 amino acids. V gave up 5 bases and J gave up 5 bases; unmatched junction bases: 7. The CDR3 loop is CSASPGGGETQYF. The CDR3 DNA is TGCAGTGCTTCCCCAGGGGGCGGGGAGACCCAGTACTTC.

V is TRBV5-1 and J is TRBJ1-2; D gene unclear. The germline gives CDR1 SGHRS, CDR2 YFSETQ. The V end was cut by 4 bases, the J end by 0 bases, with 10 bases between. CDR3 length: 14 residues. CDR3 in amino acids: CASSRTDPNYGYTF. DNA for the CDR3: TGCGCCAGCAGCCGAACTGATCCTAACTATGGCTACACCTTC.

This clonotype was seen a handful of times. This chain links TRBV7-2 with TRBJ2-7, with D hard to call. Trimming pared 5 bases from V and 6 bases from J, leaving 11 bases between. CDR3 length equals 12 residues. Looked up from germline, CDR1 is SGHTA and CDR2 is FQGNSA. As DNA, the CDR3 is TGTGCCAGCAGCCGAGTCGTGGGCGAGCAGTACTTC. Protein product: CASSRVVGEQYF.

The chain is built from TRBV5-1 and TRBJ2-7, with 7 bases identical to TRBD1. The V gene's germline CDR1 is SGHRS and CDR2 YFSETQ. Trimming at V came to 5 bases and at J to 2 bases, leaving 28 bases not matched to a gene. The CDR3 runs to 21 residues. The DNA for the CDR3 is TGCGCCAGCAGGGGGGCGGACAGGCTACCTATCAGGAGATACCTAACCTACGAGCAGTACTTC. Protein sequence: CASRGADRLPIRRYLTYEQYF.